Presented here are 12 T cell receptor beta chains from one specimen sequenced in a study of cytomegalovirus exposure and HLA in healthy donors. Primers for the PCR totalled 60 Vbeta and 13 Jbeta. Produced via immunoSEQ multiplex PCR; TCRdb's table is partial and in-frame only. In the table there are roughly 120,000 clones, 70% of which are singletons. The source material was PBMCs. These receptors originate from a man aged 25 to 40 in good health and CMV-seropositive.

This chain connects TRBV6-4 to TRBJ2-1, with D uncertain. CDR3 length: 15 residues. V was clipped by 3 bases and J by 9 bases, with 18 bases between them. Germline V lookup: CDR1 MRHNA, CDR2 SNTAGT. CDR3 residues: CASSEGSVTVGEQFF. The CDR3, as DNA: TGTGCCAGCAGTGAAGGAAGCGTTACGGTCGGTGAGCAGTTCTTC.

The rearrangement joins TRBV7-8 to TRBJ1-6; 7 positions agree with TRBD1. V lost 5 bases, J lost 6 bases, and 7 bases stayed unmatched. Germline V gene sequence: CDR1 SGHVS, CDR2 FQNEAQ. CDR3 size: 15 residues. CDR3 region: CASSRPGGANSPLHF. The CDR3, as DNA: TGTGCCAGCAGCCGTCCAGGGGGTGCTAATTCACCCCTCCACTTT. Variable domain in full (rest from reference TRBV7-8 and TRBJ1-6): GAGVSQSPRYKVAKRGQDVALRCDPISGHVSLFWYQQALGQGPEFLTYFQNEAQLDKSGLPSDRFFAERPEGSVSTLKIQRTQQEDSAVYLCASSRPGGANSPLHFGNGTRLTVT.

J is TRBJ1-4 and V is TRBV28; maybe TRBD1 (5 bases). The V end was cut by 6 bases, the J end by 8 bases, with 13 bases between. Germline CDR1 MDHEN, CDR2 SYDVKM. The CDR3 sequence is 13 residues long. CDR3 nucleotides: TGTGCCAGCAGCCTCTCGGGACTAGAAAAACTGTTTTTT. It specifies CASSLSGLEKLFF.

Written as DNA, the CDR3 is TGTGCCAGCAGCTTGGTACTTCAGGGGGTTGGAAACACTGAAGCTTTCTTT. Translating gives CASSLVLQGVGNTEAFF. The chain joins TRBV7-8 to TRBJ1-1, with 7 bases lining up with TRBD1. This CDR3 spans 17 amino acids. Germline lookup yields CDR1 SGHVS and CDR2 FQNEAQ. J gave up 2 bases and V 3 bases, and 12 bases lay outside the gene matches.

The rearrangement joins TRBV5-5 to TRBJ2-1; 8 bases fit TRBD2. Germline assignment: CDR1 SGHKS and CDR2 YYEKEE (reference sequence). The J segment lost 3 bases and the V segment lost 1 base, leaving 0 bases of the junction unmatched. The CDR3 contains 14 residues. The CDR3 reads CASSLSGGYNEQFF. CDR3 in DNA: TGTGCCAGCAGCTTGAGCGGGGGCTACAATGAGCAGTTCTTC.

The J gene is TRBJ1-5, the V gene TRBV19; D gene unclear. CDR3 size: 17 residues. Trimming took 2 bases from V and 2 from J, leaving 16 bases between them. Germline V lookup: CDR1 LNHDA, CDR2 SQIVND (reference sequence). The CDR3 nucleotides read TGTGCCAGTAGTATAAGCCCCCCATCCGGGGGCAATCAGCCCCAGCATTTT. Its translation is CASSISPPSGGNQPQHF.

The chain joins TRBV5-1 to TRBJ2-5; D ambiguous. CDR1 and CDR2 from the germline V gene are SGHRS and YFSETQ. V was pared by 0 bases and J by 5 bases, with 8 bases between. The CDR3 runs to 13 residues. Written as DNA, the CDR3 is TGCGCCAGCAGCTTGGCCGTTGAGGAGACCCAGTACTTC. It codes for CASSLAVEETQYF.

V and J are TRBV19 and TRBJ1-4; no clear D gene. The length of the CDR3 is 13 residues. The V and J ends lost 8 bases and 10 bases respectively, with 17 bases between them. Germline CDR1 is LNHDA and CDR2 is SQIVND (reference sequence). For the CDR3, the DNA is TGTGCCAGTTTCCTGGCATCTAGCGGAAAACTGTTTTTT. It yields the protein CASFLASSGKLFF.

The rearrangement links TRBV27 to TRBJ2-2; the match to TRBD2 covers 10 bases. From germline, CDR1 is MNHEY and CDR2 SMNVEV (reference sequence). This CDR3 region has 19 residues. V trimming: 0 bases; J trimming: 4 bases; junction bases outside the gene matches: 11. This CDR3 reads CASSLSRRTSGRFTGELFF. The CDR3 DNA sequence: TGTGCCAGCAGTTTATCCCGGCGGACTAGCGGAAGATTCACCGGGGAGCTGTTTTTT.

This sequence joins TRBV4-1 and TRBJ1-6; TRBD1 agrees at 8 bases. The CDR3 is 14 amino acids. Unmatched junction bases numbered 7, after V lost 5 bases and J lost 10 bases. Germline CDR1 and CDR2: MGHRA and YSYEKL. This CDR3 is CASSTPTGVSPLHF. As DNA, the CDR3 is TGCGCCAGCAGCACCCCGACAGGGGTCTCACCCCTCCACTTT.

This clone was seen just once. This chain connects TRBV30 to TRBJ2-4; maybe TRBD2 (5 bases). The V gene lost 3 bases and the J gene lost 0 bases, with 9 bases spanning the gap. CDR3 length equals 14 residues. CDR1 is GTSNPN and CDR2 is SVGIG in the germline V gene (reference sequence). The CDR3 coding sequence is TGTGCCTGGAGGAGGGTACTAGCCAAAAACATTCAGTACTTC. This sequence encodes CAWRRVLAKNIQYF.

This chain joins TRBV9 and TRBJ1-6, with D possibly TRBD1 on 5 matching bases. Per germline, CDR1 SGDLS and CDR2 YYNGEE. The V and J ends lost 1 base and 10 bases respectively, with 18 bases between them. CDR3 size: 16 residues. The CDR3 loop is CASSVTGGGSQSPLHF. Written as DNA, the CDR3 is TGTGCCAGCAGCGTAACCGGCGGGGGATCTCAATCACCCCTCCACTTT.